These T cell receptor beta chains were read from a single sample in a study of T cells after yellow fever vaccination. From the 5' RACE reads, TCRdb called clonotypes with MiXCR, one entry per CDR3 protein. Of around 120,000 distinct CDR3 sequences listed, approximately 16% are singletons. This material consisted of CD8+ T cells sorted from PBMCs, taken 5 days after the yellow fever booster vaccination. These receptors all stem from a man between 18 and 35 years old who received the YFV17D yellow fever vaccine. Both conserved end residues are part of each CDR3. A D gene is named only where the DNA matches it firmly. Where a row states a size, it is once, few, many or the class of an expanded clone; other rows omit it.

cdr3_length j_call d_call v_call clone_size cdr3_nt cdr3_aa
15 TRBJ2-3 NA TRBV12-2 NA TGTGCAAGTCGCCCCCTCTCTGAAATAACAGATACGCAGTATTTT CASRPLSEITDTQYF
15 TRBJ2-5 TRBD2 TRBV7-3 few TGTGCCAGCAGCCCCGGAAGCGGGGGGTTTGAGACCCAGTACTTC CASSPGSGGFETQYF
12 TRBJ2-7 NA TRBV6-2/TRBV6-3 few TGTGCCAGCAGAGACGGGGCGTACGAGCAGTACTTC CASRDGAYEQYF
17 TRBJ2-1 TRBD2 TRBV7-2 few TGTGCCAGCAGCTTCAAAAGCGGGGGATGGTCCTACAATGAGCAGTTCTTC CASSFKSGGWSYNEQFF
15 TRBJ1-4 NA TRBV12-3/TRBV12-4 many TGTGCCAGCAGGGGCTCGGGCCCAACTAATGAAAAACTGTTTTTT CASRGSGPTNEKLFF
13 TRBJ1-2 NA TRBV7-9 NA TGTGCCAGCAGCCCTCGGGACAACTATGGCTACACCTTC CASSPRDNYGYTF
18 TRBJ2-5 TRBD2 TRBV28 few TGTGCCAGCAGTTTAGGCCCTAGCGGGGACTTCTCGAGAGAGACCCAGTACTTC CASSLGPSGDFSRETQYF
13 TRBJ2-6 NA TRBV7-9 NA TGTGCCAGACAGGGCTCTGGGGCCAACGTCCTGACTTTC CARQGSGANVLTF
16 TRBJ2-1 TRBD1 TRBV5-5 many TGTGCCAGCAGCCCAGGGACAGGGTTTTTGGGGGATGAGCAGTTCTTC CASSPGTGFLGDEQFF
16 TRBJ1-3 NA TRBV7-9 NA TGTGCCAGCAGCTTAACAGGGCCCCGTTCGGGAAACACCATATATTTT CASSLTGPRSGNTIYF
16 TRBJ2-3 TRBD2 TRBV24-1 few TGTGCCACCAGCGTAGCGGGGGCAACAGTAACAGATACGCAGTATTTT CATSVAGATVTDTQYF
14 TRBJ2-7 NA TRBV4-1 few TGCGCCAGCAGCCAAGCAGGGTTGGCAGGCGAGCAGTACTTC CASSQAGLAGEQYF
12 TRBJ2-3 NA TRBV7-6 NA TGTGCCAGCAGTTCCGGGGGAGATACGCAGTATTTT CASSSGGDTQYF
14 TRBJ1-2 NA TRBV7-8 few TGTGCCAGCAGCCCTCGAGGGGCTTACTATGGCTACACCTTC CASSPRGAYYGYTF
15 TRBJ2-3 TRBD2 TRBV10-3 few TGTGCCATCAGGGGGACTAGCGGGGCCGGAGATACGCAGTATTTT CAIRGTSGAGDTQYF
15 TRBJ1-1 TRBD1 TRBV6-5 NA TGTGCCAGCAGCAGGACAGGGGGATTGAACACTGAAGCTTTCTTT CASSRTGGLNTEAFF
20 TRBJ2-3 NA TRBV11-2 NA TGTGCCAGCAGCTTAGCGACGGCAGGTGGCAGCCTTGAAAACACAGATACGCAGTATTTT CASSLATAGGSLENTDTQYF
15 TRBJ2-1 TRBD2 TRBV7-2 many TGTGCCAGCAGAGTACTAGCGGGGTTAGGGGATGAGCAGTTCTTC CASRVLAGLGDEQFF
16 TRBJ1-4 NA TRBV5-1 NA TGCGCCAGCAGCTTCCGGGGCCCTCACCTTAATGAAAAACTGTTTTTT CASSFRGPHLNEKLFF
13 TRBJ1-1 NA TRBV6-2/TRBV6-3 NA TGTGCCAGCAGTTGGGGGGTGGCCACTGAAGCTTTCTTT CASSWGVATEAFF
14 TRBJ1-1 NA TRBV28 NA TGTGCCAGCAGGAGAGGAGGGGAAGCTCGTGAAGCTTTCTTT CASRRGGEAREAFF
12 TRBJ2-7 TRBD1 TRBV29-1 NA TGCAGCGCCTGGGACAGGGATACCGAGCAGTACTTC CSAWDRDTEQYF
13 TRBJ1-2 NA TRBV29-1 NA TGCAGCGTTGAATCGGGGGATCACTATGGCTACACCTTC CSVESGDHYGYTF
14 TRBJ2-4 TRBD1 TRBV27 NA TGTGCCAGCAGTTTACTCCCGGGACAGATAGATCTCCACTTC CASSLLPGQIDLHF
14 TRBJ2-3 NA TRBV29-1 NA TGCAGCGTTGGCGTCGGAATAGGAAGAGATACGCAGTATTTT CSVGVGIGRDTQYF
17 TRBJ1-2 NA TRBV29-1 NA TGCAGCGTTGAAGGGTTGGCGGTCCCTCAAGTTTACTATGGCTACACCTTC CSVEGLAVPQVYYGYTF
15 TRBJ1-3 TRBD1 TRBV7-6 few TGTGCCAGCAGCTTAGGACAGGGTAGCGGAAACACCATATATTTT CASSLGQGSGNTIYF
15 TRBJ1-5 TRBD1 TRBV12-3/TRBV12-4 NA TGTGCCAGCAGTCCTACAGGGGGCTGGGGTCAGCCCCAGCATTTT CASSPTGGWGQPQHF
16 TRBJ2-5 NA TRBV7-9 NA TGTGCCAGCAGCGCCGGAATAGCGGCGTACCAAGAGACCCAGTACTTC CASSAGIAAYQETQYF
15 TRBJ2-3 NA TRBV5-1 few TGCGCCAGCAGCTTCCAGGACTACTTCACAGATACGCAGTATTTT CASSFQDYFTDTQYF
15 TRBJ2-1 TRBD2 TRBV2 NA TGTGCCACTAAGCGACTAGCGGGGGAAATGAATGAGCAGTTCTTC CATKRLAGEMNEQFF
14 TRBJ2-1 NA TRBV5-1 few TGCGCCAGCAGCTTGGAAGGATTCCTGGATGAGCAGTTCTTC CASSLEGFLDEQFF
15 TRBJ2-3 NA TRBV14 few TGTGCCAGCAGCCAGACAGGAAAGTACACAGATACGCAGTATTTT CASSQTGKYTDTQYF
15 TRBJ2-7 NA TRBV4-1 few TGCGCCAGCAGCCCGAGAGACACTGGTTCCTACGAGCAGTACTTC CASSPRDTGSYEQYF
16 TRBJ2-7 TRBD1 TRBV19 NA TGTGCCAGTAGTATTAGGGCAGGGGGCGTCTCCTACGAGCAGTACTTC CASSIRAGGVSYEQYF
13 TRBJ1-5 NA TRBV2 NA TGTGCCAGCAGCCTCTGGGGATTTCAGCCCCAGCATTTT CASSLWGFQPQHF
13 TRBJ1-1 NA TRBV5-1 NA TGCGCCAGCAGCTTGGGGGGCTCTTATGAAGCTTTCTTT CASSLGGSYEAFF
14 TRBJ2-5 NA TRBV12-3/TRBV12-4 NA TGTGCCAGCAGTCAACTGGGACGAGAAGAGACCCAGTACTTC CASSQLGREETQYF
12 TRBJ1-2 TRBD1 TRBV29-1 NA TGCAGCGCCCAGGGGGGAGAACATGGCTACACCTTC CSAQGGEHGYTF
14 TRBJ2-7 NA TRBV27 NA TGTGCCAGCAGTCCCCGTTCGGAGCGCTACGAGCAGTACTTC CASSPRSERYEQYF
18 TRBJ2-2 TRBD2 TRBV27 NA TGTGCCAGCAGTAGTCCTTCCACTAGCGGGGGGGCCGAGGTCGGGCTGTTTTTT CASSSPSTSGGAEVGLFF
13 TRBJ1-2 NA TRBV6-5 few TGTGCCAGCAGCATGGGCACGGGCTATGGCTACACCTTC CASSMGTGYGYTF
12 TRBJ2-1 NA TRBV29-1 NA TGCAGCGTTACCGGGCCGAGAGGTGAGCAGTTCTTC CSVTGPRGEQFF
15 TRBJ1-5 TRBD1 TRBV6-2/TRBV6-3 NA TGTGCCAGCAGTCCCGGGACAGCTTCAAATCAGCCCCAGCATTTT CASSPGTASNQPQHF
15 TRBJ2-7 TRBD1 TRBV5-1 NA TGCGCCAGCAGCTTGGACTTAAGGGACAGCTCCGAGCAGTACTTC CASSLDLRDSSEQYF
14 TRBJ2-4 NA TRBV28 few TGTGCCAGCAGCCCCATCAGGGGCGAAAACATTCAGTACTTC CASSPIRGENIQYF
14 TRBJ2-5 NA TRBV4-3 many TGCGCCAGCAGCCAGCAGGGGGGAGATGAGACCCAGTACTTC CASSQQGGDETQYF
15 TRBJ1-1 TRBD1 TRBV7-6 few TGTGCCAGCAGCGCGACAGGGCCGATGAACACTGAAGCTTTCTTT CASSATGPMNTEAFF